This entry features one T cell receptor beta chain sequence. Participant age was roughly 18 to 89 years, and participants resided in about 25 US areas. The sample is drawn from a study of blood T cell repertoires in COVID-19. Across the whole study: COVID-19 samples, acute and convalescent, were from the United States, Italy and Spain. Sample material is recorded as cDNA or gDNA derived from T cells, B-cell-depleted T cells, or PBMCs.

In the original analysis: Amplification with reference gene primers provided the estimates of nucleated cell counts. Using immunoSEQ multiplex PCR, the repertoire was profiled, and TCRdb retains in-frame clones only, with some absent. Clone size and the V and J calls come from that table; the DNA yielded D and trimming. The sample includes hundreds of thousands of clones, around nine tenths seen only once; the top ten take 1.4% to 1.5%. Germline CDR1 MNHEY, CDR2 SMNVEV (reference sequence). There are 12 residues in the CDR3. The V and J ends lost 6 bases and 6 bases, in that order; junction bases with no gene match: 4.

This TCR was sampled from a woman aged 18-30 years who had been exposed to COVID-19. Sequencing was performed on PBMCs or T cells enriched from blood (not recorded which). This chain uses TRBV27 with TRBJ2-7; 8 nucleotides line up with TRBD1. For the CDR3, the DNA is TGTGCCAGCAGCCGGACAGGGTCCGAGCAGTACTTC. Translation: CASSRTGSEQYF.